The rows below give T cell receptor beta chains drawn from one sample of a study of beta chain features in type 1 diabetes. The assay was immunoSEQ multiplex PCR, and TCRdb's table has in-frame clones only and misses some. This table has 300,000 to 450,000 clones, around 12% appearing once. Sequences were obtained from naive CD4+ T cells from blood. These receptors all stem from a young man in good health. Both conserved end residues are trimmed from each CDR3.

v_call	j_call	cdr3_aa
TRBV28	TRBJ2-3	ASLGGAGGTDTQY
TRBV7-9	TRBJ2-3	ASSPGSPSTDTQY
TRBV4-2	TRBJ2-2	ASSHRVPTGELF
TRBV30	TRBJ1-1	AWSVRRSMNTEAF
TRBV7-3	TRBJ2-3	ASSSGTTSTDTQY
TRBV5-1	TRBJ2-7	ASSTTSGSYEQY
TRBV29-1	TRBJ2-1	SVFDRGYNEQF
TRBV30	TRBJ2-7	ASGTSGYEQY
TRBV19	TRBJ1-1	ASSMGTATEAF
TRBV7-2	TRBJ2-3	ASSLVGSSGADTQY
TRBV25-1	TRBJ2-1	AIGDNEQF
TRBV18	TRBJ1-2	ASSPGREGGYT
TRBV19	TRBJ2-3	ASKAGVSTDTQY
TRBV10-3	TRBJ2-3	ATSGRGTDTQY
TRBV30	TRBJ1-2	AWSYTQSEGYT
TRBV25-1	TRBJ1-4	ASSESTATNEKLF
TRBV7-9	TRBJ1-6	ASSFQFNSPLH
TRBV7-3	TRBJ2-5	ASSLGSGETQY
TRBV28	TRBJ2-7	ASVAGGTISYEQY
TRBV27	TRBJ2-1	ASSLWGGSYNEQF
TRBV11-2	TRBJ1-3	ASSLDPGRGDGNTIY
TRBV6-1	TRBJ2-3	ASSRRTGSTDTQY
TRBV18	TRBJ2-7	ASSSMTVPSYEQY
TRBV6-1	TRBJ2-3	ATPSGERYTDTQY
TRBV5-1	TRBJ2-7	ASRADPGEAYEQY
TRBV4-2	TRBJ1-4	ASSQDQGVNEKLF
TRBV28	TRBJ2-1	ASSPSRGRGGRNEQF
TRBV10-3	TRBJ2-7	ASRTSGIEQY
TRBV11-2	TRBJ2-7	ASSTEREWEQY
TRBV27	TRBJ2-5	ATGGGETQY
TRBV19	TRBJ2-7	ASSPRQGNYEQY
TRBV4-3	TRBJ2-3	ASSLQAGVGTDTQY
TRBV7-3	TRBJ2-3	ASSFRLAGATDTQY
TRBV18	TRBJ2-7	ASSPINREQY
TRBV7-2	TRBJ2-5	ASSLGQGSRETQY
TRBV7-9	TRBJ2-7	ASREGQGRHEQY
TRBV23-1	TRBJ1-1	ASSQSFPRTAGRCTEAF
TRBV7-9	TRBJ2-5	ASSRETQY
TRBV11-2	TRBJ2-3	ASSLGQLPDTQY
TRBV10-3	.	AISDNRETQY